This TCR beta chain was obtained from a study of beta chain features in type 1 diabetes. Every isolated RNA sample was fully reverse transcribed, so sequencing captured expressed TCRB transcripts. Method: immunoSEQ multiplex PCR; TCRdb's copy keeps in-frame clones and lacks some. The table lists hundreds of thousands of clones, around 15% of them singletons. General study results and limits: Shorter TCRB CDR3s, moderately but significantly so, were found in Type 1 diabetes patients in all four CD4+ subsets.

On this clone: Its specificity is not known.

Germline CDR1 SGHNT, CDR2 YYREEE (reference sequence). V gave up 1 base and J gave up 3 bases, with 8 bases separating them. The CDR3 contains 13 residues. The sequence was obtained from a young man with type 1 diabetes. The chain recombines TRBV5-4 with TRBJ2-7; D possibly corresponds to TRBD1 (6 bases). The specimen was naive CD4+ T cells from blood. This CDR3 is CASSLTGNYEQYF. The CDR3 coding sequence is TGTGCCAGCAGCTTGACAGGGAACTACGAGCAGTACTTC.